The TCR beta chain described here comes from a study of beta chain features in type 1 diabetes. Study-level findings and limits: Compared with healthy donors, patients appeared to share more similar naive, central memory and regulatory TCRB repertoires. There were fewer insertions and more deletions at the VDJ junctions of type 1 diabetes patients.

There are 12 residues in the CDR3. The V end was cut by 1 base, the J end by 8 bases, with 7 bases between. Germline lookup yields CDR1 SGDLS and CDR2 YYNGEE. The table lists this clone with a few counts. Its antigen remains unknown. The authors sorted CD4+ naive, central memory, regulatory and stem cell-like memory cells via CD45RO/CCR7/CD25/CD127/CD95/CD27. The isolated RNA, all of it, was reverse transcribed, so expressed TCRB transcripts were what got sequenced. This table comes from immunoSEQ multiplex PCR, and its TCRdb copy is limited to in-frame clones, with some not included. This table has around 500,000 clones, around 28% appearing once.

The rearrangement joins TRBV9 to TRBJ2-1; no reliable D call. Sequencing was done on a sample of naive CD4+ T cells from blood. The sequence was obtained from a young man in good health. For the CDR3, the DNA is TGTGCCAGCAGCGTAATAGGTTATGAGCAGTTCTTC. It specifies CASSVIGYEQFF. Full variable domain (rest looked up from reference TRBV9 and TRBJ2-1): DSGVTQTPKHLITATGQRVTLRCSPRSGDLSVYWYQQSLDQGLQFLIQYYNGEERAKGNILERFSAQQFPDLHSELNLSSLELGDSALYFCASSVIGYEQFFGPGTRLTVL.